This T cell receptor beta chain appears in the sequencing data of a study of control samples from healthy donors and cancer patients. Assay used: immunoSEQ multiplex PCR; TCRdb lists only in-frame clones, some missing. This sample has some 130,000 clones, with about nine tenths found just once. V gave up 0 bases and J gave up 5 bases, with 11 bases separating them. This CDR3 region has 14 residues. Looked up from germline, CDR1 is WSHSY and CDR2 is SAAADI. This clone has a single count. Input material: blood. This sequence was found in a man in his forties or fifties in good health. The J gene is TRBJ2-7, the V gene TRBV10-2, with unresolved D. CDR3 nucleotide sequence: TGCGCCAGCAGTGAGTCGACCGGGTTGGACGAGCAGTACTTC. Encoded protein: CASSESTGLDEQYF.